This TCR beta chain was observed in a study of human T cells and chemical hapten exposure. Study observations and caveats: Expanded TCRs clustered into significantly more large CDR3 similarity groups than controls, the analysis revealed. No alteration of TCRs above 1 in 1000 frequency was seen with DPC sensitization.

The ends lost 8 bases at V and 8 bases at J; junction bases unmatched: 14. The CDR3 is 14 residues long. Germline V gene lookup returns CDR1 SNHLY and CDR2 FYNNEI. TCRdb ran MiXCR on the RACE reads and lists one entry per CDR3 protein. In the table there are roughly 40,000 distinct CDR3 sequences, around 10% of which are singletons. This clonotype was recorded many times. Its target is not known. Time point defined: patch test 2, 6 weeks after DPC sensitization. The treatment was: therapeutic diphenylcyclopropenone sensitization with weekly scalp DPC. Donors were 18 to 70-year-old alopecia patients suitable for DPC.

This clonotype was sampled from a woman in her forties with alopecia areata. Some clones in this sample may be carry-over from other donors' samples. The chain combines TRBV2 with TRBJ1-2; 7 bases match TRBD1. The sequenced sample was whole blood, obtained in connection with sensitization to the hapten diphenylcyclopropenone (DPC). The CDR3 DNA reads as TGTGCCAGCTCGAGCATAACAGGGGTTTCGGGCTACACCTTC. Its protein is CASSSITGVSGYTF.